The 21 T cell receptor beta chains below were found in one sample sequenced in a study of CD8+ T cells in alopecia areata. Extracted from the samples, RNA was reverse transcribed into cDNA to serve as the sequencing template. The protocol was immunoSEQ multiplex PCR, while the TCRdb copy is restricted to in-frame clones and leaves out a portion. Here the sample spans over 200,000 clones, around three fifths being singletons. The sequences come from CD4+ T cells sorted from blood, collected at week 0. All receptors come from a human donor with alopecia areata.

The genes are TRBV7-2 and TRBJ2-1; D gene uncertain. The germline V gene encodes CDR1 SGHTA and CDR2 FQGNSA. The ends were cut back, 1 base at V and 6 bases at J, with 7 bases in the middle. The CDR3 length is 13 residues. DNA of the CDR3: TGTGCCAGCAGCTTAGACAGTATCAATGAGCAGTTCTTC. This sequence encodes CASSLDSINEQFF.

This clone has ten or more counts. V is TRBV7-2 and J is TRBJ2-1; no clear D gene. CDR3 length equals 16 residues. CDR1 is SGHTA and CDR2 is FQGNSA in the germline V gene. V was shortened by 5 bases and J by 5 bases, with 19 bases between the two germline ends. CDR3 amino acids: CASSPIARRSHNEQFF. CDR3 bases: TGTGCCAGCAGCCCGATTGCTAGGAGATCGCACAATGAGCAGTTCTTC.

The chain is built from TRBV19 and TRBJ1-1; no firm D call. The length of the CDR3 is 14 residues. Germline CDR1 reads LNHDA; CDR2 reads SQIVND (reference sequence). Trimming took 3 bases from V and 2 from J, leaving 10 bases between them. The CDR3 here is CASSIYGLNTEAFF. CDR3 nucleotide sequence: TGTGCCAGTAGTATCTATGGGTTAAACACTGAAGCTTTCTTT.

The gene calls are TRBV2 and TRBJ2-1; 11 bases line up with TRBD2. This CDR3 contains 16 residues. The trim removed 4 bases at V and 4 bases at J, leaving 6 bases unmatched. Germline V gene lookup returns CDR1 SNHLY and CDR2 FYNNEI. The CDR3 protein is CASSGRLAGTYNEQFF. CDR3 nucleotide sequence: TGTGCCAGCAGTGGTCGACTAGCGGGGACATACAATGAGCAGTTCTTC.

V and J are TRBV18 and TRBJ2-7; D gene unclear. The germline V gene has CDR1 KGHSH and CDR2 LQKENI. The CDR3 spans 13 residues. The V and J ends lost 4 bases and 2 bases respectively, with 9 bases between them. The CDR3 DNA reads TGTGCCAGCTCACACACTGAGACCTACGAGCAGTACTTC. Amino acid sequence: CASSHTETYEQYF.

CDR3 protein: CASKTLTQGNRGNEQFF. The CDR3 nucleotides read TGTGCCAGTAAGACACTAACGCAGGGGAATCGGGGTAATGAGCAGTTCTTC. This sequence joins TRBV19 and TRBJ2-1; TRBD1 is a possible D gene (6 bases). The CDR3 loop spans 17 amino acids. V was pared by 7 bases and J by 7 bases, with 26 bases between. The germline V gene has CDR1 LNHDA and CDR2 SQIVND (reference sequence).

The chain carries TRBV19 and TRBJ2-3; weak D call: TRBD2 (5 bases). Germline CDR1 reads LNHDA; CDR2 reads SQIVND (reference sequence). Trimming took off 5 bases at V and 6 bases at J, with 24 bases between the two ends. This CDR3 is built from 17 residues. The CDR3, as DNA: TGTGCCAGTAGTCCCATGGGTTTAGCGAGCGGCCGGGATACGCAGTATTTT. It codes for CASSPMGLASGRDTQYF.

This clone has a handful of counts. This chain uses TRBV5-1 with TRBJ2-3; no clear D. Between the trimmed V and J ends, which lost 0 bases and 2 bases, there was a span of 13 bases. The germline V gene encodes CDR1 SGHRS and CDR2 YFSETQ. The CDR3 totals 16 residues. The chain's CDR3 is CASSLARLRTTDTQYF. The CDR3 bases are TGCGCCAGCAGCTTGGCGAGATTGAGGACCACAGATACGCAGTATTTT.

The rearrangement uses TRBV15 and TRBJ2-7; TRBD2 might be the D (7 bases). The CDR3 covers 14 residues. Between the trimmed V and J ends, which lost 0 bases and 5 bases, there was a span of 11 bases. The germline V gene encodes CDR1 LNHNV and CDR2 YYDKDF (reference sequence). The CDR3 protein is CATSRDGGADEQYF. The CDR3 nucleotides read TGTGCCACCAGCAGAGATGGGGGGGCCGACGAGCAGTACTTC. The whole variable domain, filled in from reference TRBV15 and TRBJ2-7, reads DAMVIQNPRYQVTQFGKPVTLSCSQTLNHNVMYWYQQKSSQAPKLLFHYYDKDFNNEADTPDNFQSRRPNTSFCFLDIRSPGLGDTAMYLCATSRDGGADEQYFGPGTRLTVT.

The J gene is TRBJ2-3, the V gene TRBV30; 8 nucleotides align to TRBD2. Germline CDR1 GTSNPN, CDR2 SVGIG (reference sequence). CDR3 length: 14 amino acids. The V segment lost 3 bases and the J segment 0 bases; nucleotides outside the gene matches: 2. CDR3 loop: CAWSRGGSTDTQYF. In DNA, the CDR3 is TGTGCCTGGAGCCGCGGGGGGAGCACAGATACGCAGTATTTT.

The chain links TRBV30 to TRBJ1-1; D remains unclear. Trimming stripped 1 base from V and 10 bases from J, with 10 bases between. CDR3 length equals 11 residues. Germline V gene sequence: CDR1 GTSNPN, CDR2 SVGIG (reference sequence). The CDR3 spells CAWSDPPIAFF. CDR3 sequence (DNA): TGTGCCTGGAGTGACCCTCCCATAGCTTTCTTT.

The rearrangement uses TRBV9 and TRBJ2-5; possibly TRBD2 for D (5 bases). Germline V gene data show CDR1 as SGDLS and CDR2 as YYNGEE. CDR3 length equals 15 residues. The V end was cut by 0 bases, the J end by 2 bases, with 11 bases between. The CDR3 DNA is TGTGCCAGCAGCGTAGGTACTAGGATACAAGAGACCCAGTACTTC. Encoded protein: CASSVGTRIQETQYF.

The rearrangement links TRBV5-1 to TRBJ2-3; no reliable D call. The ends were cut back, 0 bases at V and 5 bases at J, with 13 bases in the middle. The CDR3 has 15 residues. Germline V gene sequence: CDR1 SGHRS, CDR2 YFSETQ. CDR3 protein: CASSLVSKRRDTQYF. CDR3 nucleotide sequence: TGCGCCAGCAGCTTGGTTTCAAAGCGCAGAGATACGCAGTATTTT.

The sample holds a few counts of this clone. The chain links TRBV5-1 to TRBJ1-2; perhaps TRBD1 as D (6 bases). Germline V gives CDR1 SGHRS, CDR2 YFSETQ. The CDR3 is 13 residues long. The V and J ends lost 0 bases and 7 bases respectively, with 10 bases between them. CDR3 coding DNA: TGCGCCAGCAGCTTGGCAGGGGCTGGTGGCTACACCTTC. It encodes CASSLAGAGGYTF.

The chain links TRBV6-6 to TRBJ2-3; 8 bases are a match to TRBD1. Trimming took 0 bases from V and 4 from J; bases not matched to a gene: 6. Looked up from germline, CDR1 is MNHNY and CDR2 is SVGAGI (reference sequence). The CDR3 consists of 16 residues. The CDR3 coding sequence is TGTGCCAGCAGTTACTCGGGCAGGGGGCTGGCAGATACGCAGTATTTT. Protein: CASSYSGRGLADTQYF.

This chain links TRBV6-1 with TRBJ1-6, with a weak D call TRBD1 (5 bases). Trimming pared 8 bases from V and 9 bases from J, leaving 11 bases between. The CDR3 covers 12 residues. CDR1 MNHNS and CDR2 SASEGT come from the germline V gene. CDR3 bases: TGTGCCAGCCTCCGGGGGGGTTCACCCCTCCACTTT. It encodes CASLRGGSPLHF.

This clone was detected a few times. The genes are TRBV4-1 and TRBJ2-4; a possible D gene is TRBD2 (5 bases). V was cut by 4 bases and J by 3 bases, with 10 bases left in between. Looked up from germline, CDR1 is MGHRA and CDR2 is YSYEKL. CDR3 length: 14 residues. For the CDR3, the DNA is TGCGCCAGCAGCCCGCGGGCTATCAAAAACATTCAGTACTTC. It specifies CASSPRAIKNIQYF.

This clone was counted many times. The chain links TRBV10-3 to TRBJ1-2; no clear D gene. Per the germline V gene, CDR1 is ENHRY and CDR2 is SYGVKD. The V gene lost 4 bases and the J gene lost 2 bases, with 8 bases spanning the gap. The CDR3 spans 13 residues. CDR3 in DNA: TGTGCCATCAGTGTAGACACAAACTATGGCTACACCTTC. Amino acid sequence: CAISVDTNYGYTF.

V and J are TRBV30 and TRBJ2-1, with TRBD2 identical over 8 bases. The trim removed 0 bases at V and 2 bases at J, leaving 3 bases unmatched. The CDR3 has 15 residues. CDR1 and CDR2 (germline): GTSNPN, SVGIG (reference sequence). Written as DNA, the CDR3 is TGTGCCTGGAGTGTAGGCGGGGGGCCCTACAATGAGCAGTTCTTC. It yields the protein CAWSVGGGPYNEQFF.

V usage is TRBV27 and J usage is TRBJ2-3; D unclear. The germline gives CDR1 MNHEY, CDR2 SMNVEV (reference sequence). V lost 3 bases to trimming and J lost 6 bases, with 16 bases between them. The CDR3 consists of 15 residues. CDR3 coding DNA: TGTGCCAGCAGTTTGGCCTGGATCCCCGCCGATACGCAGTATTTT. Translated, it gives CASSLAWIPADTQYF.

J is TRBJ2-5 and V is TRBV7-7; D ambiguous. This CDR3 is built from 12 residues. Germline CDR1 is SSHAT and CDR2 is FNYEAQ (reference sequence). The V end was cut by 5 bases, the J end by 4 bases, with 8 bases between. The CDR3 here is CASSPNLETQYF. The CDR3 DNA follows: TGTGCCAGCAGCCCAAACTTAGAGACCCAGTACTTC.